This T cell receptor (beta chain) stems from a study of blood T cells in healthy people across ages. Study-level points and caveats: Estimates based on one million T cells were treated as lower bounds. The long-lived group displayed more naive CD4+ cells, plus higher diversity, than the aged donors did.

The germline CDR1 and CDR2 sequences are DFQATT and SNEGSKA (reference sequence). V lost 5 bases to trimming and J lost 5 bases, with 13 bases between them. The CDR3 has 13 residues. The count of this clonotype is one. Its antigen is undetermined. Through a sample-barcoded 5' primer and a J-beta primer mix, a second PCR was run for roughly 6 to 11 cycles. TCRdb redid the calling of the 5' RACE reads with MiXCR, one entry per CDR3 protein. There are roughly 680,000 distinct CDR3 sequences in the sample; around 49% occur only once, and 30% to 35% lies in the top ten. This sequence joins TRBV20-1 and TRBJ2-1, with a tentative D call TRBD2 (5 bases). This receptor was obtained from a woman between 55 and 75 years old in good health. Sequenced: blood. The CDR3 spells CSAFRTGNNEQFF. The CDR3 region has the DNA TGCAGTGCTTTCCGGACGGGAAACAATGAGCAGTTCTTC.